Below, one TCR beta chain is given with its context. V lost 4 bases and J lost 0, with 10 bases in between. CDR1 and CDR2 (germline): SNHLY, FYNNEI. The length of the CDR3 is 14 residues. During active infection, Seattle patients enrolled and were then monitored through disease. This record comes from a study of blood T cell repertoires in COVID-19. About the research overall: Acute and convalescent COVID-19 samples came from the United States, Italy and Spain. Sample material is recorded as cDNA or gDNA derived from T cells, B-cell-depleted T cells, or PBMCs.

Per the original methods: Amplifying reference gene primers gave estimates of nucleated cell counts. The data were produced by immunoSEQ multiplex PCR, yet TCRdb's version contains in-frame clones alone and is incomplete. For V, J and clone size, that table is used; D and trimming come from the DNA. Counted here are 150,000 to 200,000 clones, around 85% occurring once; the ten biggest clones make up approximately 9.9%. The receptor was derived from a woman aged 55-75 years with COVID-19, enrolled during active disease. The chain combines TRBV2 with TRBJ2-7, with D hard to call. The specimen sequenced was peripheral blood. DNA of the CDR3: TGTGCCAGCAGTGTGAGATTCACCTCCTACGAGCAGTACTTC. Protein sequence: CASSVRFTSYEQYF.